Shown below are 22 T cell receptor beta chains from a single sample sequenced in a study of blood T cell repertoires in COVID-19. TCRdb's table, derived via immunoSEQ multiplex PCR, lists solely in-frame clones and lacks some. The repertoire holds fewer than 250,000 clones, about nine tenths seen once, with roughly 2% in the top ten. The sequencing sample was made of peripheral blood. These receptors all stem from a woman aged 45-59 years with acute or convalescent COVID-19.

This clone was detected only a few times. The V call is TRBV6-5, the J call TRBJ1-1; D not resolved. This CDR3 has 14 residues. Trimming removed 8 bases at V and 4 bases at J, with 17 bases between. Germline CDR1 and CDR2: MNHEY and SVGAGI. In nucleotides, the CDR3 is TGTGCCAGCTTTGGGCCCTTTGAGGGCACTGAAGCTTTCTTT. As protein: CASFGPFEGTEAFF.

This clone was counted only a few times. The V call is TRBV12-2, the J call TRBJ2-7; the table's D call of TRBD2 was not tested on the DNA. TRBV12-2 represents a pseudogene. The CDR3 totals 14 residues. CDR3 sequence: CASTSGGTSYEQYF. CDR3 nucleotides: TGTGCAAGTACCTCCGGGGGGACCTCCTACGAGCAGTACTTC.

The rearrangement uses TRBV3-1 (or the pseudogene TRBV3-2) and TRBJ1-4; D gene ambiguous. Germline V gene lookup returns CDR1 LGHDT and CDR2 YNNKEL (reference sequence). Trimming pared 1 base from V and 5 bases from J, leaving 20 bases between. This CDR3 is 18 amino acids long. CDR3 in amino acids: CASSQVLRRRLQNEKLFF. CDR3 coding DNA: TGTGCCAGCAGCCAAGTTTTACGACGGAGACTCCAAAATGAAAAACTGTTTTTT.

The genes are TRBV5-4 and TRBJ1-2; TRBD1 might be the D (5 bases). The CDR3 length is 15 residues. The germline CDR1 and CDR2 sequences are SGHNT and YYREEE (reference sequence). V was clipped by 0 bases and J by 8 bases, with 17 bases between them. CDR3 protein: CASSLEQGPYRGYTF. The CDR3 nucleotides are TGTGCCAGCAGCTTGGAGCAGGGCCCCTATCGGGGCTACACCTTC.

The chain couples TRBV10-3 to TRBJ1-1; no clear D. The germline V and J ends were trimmed by 4 bases and 0 bases, with 9 bases remaining between them. The CDR3 runs 14 residues. Germline CDR1 is ENHRY and CDR2 is SYGVKD. The CDR3 DNA sequence: TGTGCCATCAGTGTTGGTGACATGAACACTGAAGCTTTCTTT. Its protein is CAISVGDMNTEAFF.

This clone showed up just a few times. The chain is built from TRBV6-1 and TRBJ2-5; 8 bases map to TRBD1. Germline V gene lookup returns CDR1 MNHNS and CDR2 SASEGT. CDR3 length: 12 amino acids. With 6 bases clipped from V and 5 bases from J, the junction kept 2 bases outside the gene matches. For the CDR3, the DNA is TGTGCCAGCAGCCGGGACAGGGAGACCCAGTACTTC. Its protein is CASSRDRETQYF.

The DNA of the CDR3 is TGCGCCAGCAGCTTCGAGGGACAGGGTCGGGAGACCCAGTACTTC. Amino acids: CASSFEGQGRETQYF. This chain uses TRBV5-1 with TRBJ2-5; 9 bases agree with TRBD1. CDR1 and CDR2 (germline): SGHRS, YFSETQ. This CDR3 is 15 amino acids long. V trimming: 2 bases; J trimming: 5 bases; junction bases outside the gene matches: 7.

This chain connects TRBV6-2 or TRBV6-3 to TRBJ2-7, with 10 nucleotides matching TRBD2. The CDR3 runs to 15 residues. V lost 2 bases to trimming and J lost 2 bases; unmatched junction nucleotides: 3. Germline CDR1 reads MNHEY; CDR2 reads SVGEGT. The CDR3 reads CASSYISGGAYEQYF. The CDR3 coding sequence is TGTGCCAGCAGTTACATCAGCGGGGGGGCCTACGAGCAGTACTTC.

J is TRBJ1-6 and V is TRBV7-9; perhaps TRBD1 as D (5 bases). CDR1 is SEHNR, CDR2 FQNEAQ, per germline (reference sequence). There are 15 residues in the CDR3. Deletions cut 3 bases from V and 2 bases from J, with 8 bases between. CDR3 amino acids: CASSFGGAYNSPLHF. The CDR3 nucleotides read TGTGCCAGCAGCTTTGGGGGGGCCTATAATTCACCCCTCCACTTT.

This clone was seen once. The rearrangement joins TRBV20-1 to TRBJ2-1; 12 bases map to TRBD2. The CDR3 runs 16 residues. Germline-derived CDR1 and CDR2 are DFQATT and SNEGSKA (reference sequence). V was clipped by 3 bases and J by 8 bases; unmatched bases: 11. CDR3 residues: CSASASGRAYFYEQFF. The CDR3 DNA sequence: TGCAGTGCTAGTGCTAGCGGGAGGGCCTACTTCTATGAGCAGTTCTTC.

The CDR3: CASRRDRGLTEAFF. In DNA form, the CDR3 reads TGTGCCAGCAGGCGGGACAGGGGGCTTACTGAAGCTTTCTTT. The rearrangement joins TRBV6-6 to TRBJ1-1, with TRBD1 matching 12 bases. Germline V gene data show CDR1 as MNHNY and CDR2 as SVGAGI (reference sequence). The V gene end was trimmed by 6 bases and the J gene end by 5 bases; junction bases not matched to a gene: 4. There are 14 residues in the CDR3.

V gene TRBV27 combines with J gene TRBJ2-3, with a tentative D call TRBD2 (5 bases). In germline, CDR1 is MNHEY, CDR2 SMNVEV (reference sequence). V was cut by 6 bases and J by 6 bases, with 13 bases left in between. The CDR3 has 13 residues. CDR3 region: CASSHNRRDTQYF. DNA for the CDR3: TGTGCCAGCAGCCACAACCGGAGGGATACGCAGTATTTT.

This chain connects TRBV19 to TRBJ2-3; D is unresolved. Germline V gene data show CDR1 as LNHDA and CDR2 as SQIVND (reference sequence). This CDR3 has 14 amino acids. Trimming removed 1 base from V and 9 bases from J, with 14 bases in between. The CDR3 reads CASSIGVTLTTQYF. Written as DNA, the CDR3 is TGTGCCAGTAGTATAGGCGTGACACTTACGACGCAGTATTTT.

The rearrangement links TRBV25-1 to TRBJ2-1; D is ambiguous. Germline assignment: CDR1 MGHDK and CDR2 SYGVNS. V was pared by 5 bases and J by 13 bases, with 12 bases between. This CDR3 contains 11 residues. DNA for the CDR3: TGTGCCAGCAGTTCCTCAGTGTATCAGTTCTTC. The encoded protein is CASSSSVYQFF.

The chain combines TRBV30 with TRBJ2-5; tentative D call: TRBD2 (5 bases). Germline CDR1 and CDR2: GTSNPN and SVGIG (reference sequence). The CDR3 totals 14 residues. V lost 4 bases and J 7 bases, leaving 19 bases between the germline ends. The CDR3 region has the DNA TGTGCCTGGACCAAAGGAGCCGAGCGGTGGACCCAGTACTTC. Protein sequence: CAWTKGAERWTQYF.

The J gene is TRBJ2-2, the V gene TRBV5-4; 8 nucleotides agree with TRBD2. J gave up 7 bases and V 0 bases, and 2 bases lay outside the gene matches. The CDR3 length is 14 residues. In germline, CDR1 is SGHNT, CDR2 YYREEE (reference sequence). DNA for the CDR3: TGTGCCAGCAGCTTGGGGGGACTAGACGGGGAGCTGTTTTTT. Translating gives CASSLGGLDGELFF. Variable domain in full (rest from reference TRBV5-4 and TRBJ2-2): ETGVTQSPTHLIKTRGQQVTLRCSSQSGHNTVSWYQQALGQGPQFIFQYYREEENGRGNFPPRFSGLQFPNYSSELNVNALELDDSALYLCASSLGGLDGELFFGEGSRLTVL.

V and J are TRBV9 and TRBJ2-5; 10 bases are shared with TRBD2. V gave up 6 bases and J gave up 5 bases; unmatched junction bases: 7. Germline V lookup: CDR1 SGDLS, CDR2 YYNGEE. This CDR3 has 14 amino acids. The CDR3 protein is CASNPSGSGETQYF. As DNA, the CDR3 is TGTGCCAGCAACCCTAGCGGGAGCGGTGAGACCCAGTACTTC.

V usage is TRBV30 and J usage is TRBJ1-6; D call uncertain. CDR1 GTSNPN and CDR2 SVGIG come from the germline V gene (reference sequence). V lost 5 bases and J lost 0, with 11 bases in between. The CDR3 is 15 residues long. The CDR3 DNA follows: TGTGCCTGGGGGAGATTTGACTCCTATAATTCACCCCTCCACTTT. This encodes CAWGRFDSYNSPLHF.

The rearrangement uses TRBV11-3 and TRBJ2-4, with 8 bases fitting TRBD1. The CDR3 length is 17 residues. Germline V gives CDR1 SGHNT, CDR2 YENEEA. V was pared by 4 bases and J by 1 base, with 9 bases of the junction left unmatched. The CDR3 nucleotides read TGTGCCAGCAGCTCCAAGACAGGGGCGGGGGCCAAAAACATTCAGTACTTC. Translation gives CASSSKTGAGAKNIQYF.

The chain has TRBV7-9 and TRBJ2-1, with 10 bases aligning to TRBD2. The CDR3 has 15 residues. Germline values: CDR1 SEHNR, CDR2 FQNEAQ (reference sequence). After removal of 4 bases from V and 4 bases from J, the junction contained 4 bases not matched to a gene. The CDR3 is CASSYEREGYNEQFF. In DNA form, the CDR3 reads TGTGCCAGCAGCTATGAGCGGGAGGGATACAATGAGCAGTTCTTC. The full variable domain, rest sourced from reference TRBV7-9 and TRBJ2-1, is DTGVSQNPRHKITKRGQNVTFRCDPISEHNRLYWYRQTLGQGPEFLTYFQNEAQLEKSRLLSDRFSAERPKGSFSTLEIQRTEQGDSAMYLCASSYEREGYNEQFFGPGTRLTVL.

The V call is TRBV19, the J call TRBJ1-2, with D unclear. Germline CDR1 LNHDA, CDR2 SQIVND (reference sequence). V was shortened by 7 bases and J by 4 bases, with 16 bases between the two germline ends. This CDR3 spans 14 amino acids. This CDR3 reads CASTPGVSSYGYTF. The CDR3 bases are TGTGCCAGTACCCCCGGAGTTTCGAGCTATGGCTACACCTTC.

This clone appeared a few times. This chain uses TRBV6-5 with TRBJ2-5; 14 nucleotides line up with TRBD2. The CDR3 covers 15 residues. V lost 7 bases to trimming and J lost 5 bases; unmatched junction nucleotides: 6. The germline V gene encodes CDR1 MNHEY and CDR2 SVGAGI. The CDR3: CASNPTSGRVETQYF. For the CDR3, the DNA is TGTGCCAGCAACCCGACTAGCGGGAGGGTGGAGACCCAGTACTTC.